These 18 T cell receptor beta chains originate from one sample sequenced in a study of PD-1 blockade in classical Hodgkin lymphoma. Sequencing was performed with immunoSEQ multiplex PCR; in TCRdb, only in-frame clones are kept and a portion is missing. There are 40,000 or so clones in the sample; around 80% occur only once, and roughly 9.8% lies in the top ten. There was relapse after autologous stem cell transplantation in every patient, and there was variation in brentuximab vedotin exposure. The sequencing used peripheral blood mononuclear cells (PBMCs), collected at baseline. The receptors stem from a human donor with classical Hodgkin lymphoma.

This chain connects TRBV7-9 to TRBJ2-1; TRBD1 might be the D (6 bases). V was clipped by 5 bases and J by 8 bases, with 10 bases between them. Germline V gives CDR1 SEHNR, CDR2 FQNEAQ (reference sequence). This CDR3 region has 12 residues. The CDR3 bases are TGTGCCAGCAGCCGGGACATCCATGAGCAGTTCTTC. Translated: CASSRDIHEQFF.

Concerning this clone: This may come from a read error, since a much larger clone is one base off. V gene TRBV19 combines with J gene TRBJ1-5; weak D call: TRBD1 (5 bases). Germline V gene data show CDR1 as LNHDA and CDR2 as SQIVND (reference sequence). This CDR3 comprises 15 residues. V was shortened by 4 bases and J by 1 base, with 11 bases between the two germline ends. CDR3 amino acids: CASSRLGESNQPQHF. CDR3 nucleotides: TGTGCCAGTAGTAGGCTAGGGGAAAGCAATCAGCCCCAGCATTTT.

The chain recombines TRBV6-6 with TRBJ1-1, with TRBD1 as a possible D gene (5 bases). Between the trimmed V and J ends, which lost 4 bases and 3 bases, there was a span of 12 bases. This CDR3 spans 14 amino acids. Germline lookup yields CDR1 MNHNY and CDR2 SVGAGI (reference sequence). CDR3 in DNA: TGTGCCAGCAGTTTCCGGGGCGAGGACACTGAAGCTTTCTTT. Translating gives CASSFRGEDTEAFF.

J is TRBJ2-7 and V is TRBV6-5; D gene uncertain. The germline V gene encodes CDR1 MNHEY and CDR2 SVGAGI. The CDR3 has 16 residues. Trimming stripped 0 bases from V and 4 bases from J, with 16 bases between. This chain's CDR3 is CASSYSTGSRLYEQYF. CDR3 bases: TGTGCCAGCAGTTACTCGACCGGCAGCCGCCTTTACGAGCAGTACTTC.

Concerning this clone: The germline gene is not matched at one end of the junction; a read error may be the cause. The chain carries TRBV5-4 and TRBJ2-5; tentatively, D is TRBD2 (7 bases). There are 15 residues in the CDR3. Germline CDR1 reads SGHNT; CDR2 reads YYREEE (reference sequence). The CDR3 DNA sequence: TGCGCCAGCAGCCAGGGGACTAAGGATGGAGAGACCCAGTACTTC. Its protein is CASSQGTKDGETQYF.

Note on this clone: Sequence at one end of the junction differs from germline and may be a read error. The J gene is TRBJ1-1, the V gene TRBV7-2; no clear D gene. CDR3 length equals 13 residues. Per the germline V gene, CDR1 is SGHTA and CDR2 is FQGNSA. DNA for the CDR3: TGTGCCAGCAGCTTAGCAGTGACAAGCTCTACCTCCTTT. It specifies CASSLAVTSSTSF.

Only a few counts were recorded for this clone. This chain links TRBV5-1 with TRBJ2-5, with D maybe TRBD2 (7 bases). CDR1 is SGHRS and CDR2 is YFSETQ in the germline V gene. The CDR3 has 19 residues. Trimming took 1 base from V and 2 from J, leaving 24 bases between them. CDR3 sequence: CASSLRLRGLRREQETQYF. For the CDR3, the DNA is TGCGCCAGCAGCTTGAGATTGCGGGGGCTGAGACGCGAGCAAGAGACCCAGTACTTC.

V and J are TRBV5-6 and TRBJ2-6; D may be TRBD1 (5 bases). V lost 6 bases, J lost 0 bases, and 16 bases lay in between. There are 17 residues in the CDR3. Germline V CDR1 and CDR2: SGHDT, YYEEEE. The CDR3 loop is CASTRRQPFSGANVLTF. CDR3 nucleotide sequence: TGTGCCAGCACACGGAGACAGCCCTTCTCTGGGGCCAACGTCCTGACTTTC.

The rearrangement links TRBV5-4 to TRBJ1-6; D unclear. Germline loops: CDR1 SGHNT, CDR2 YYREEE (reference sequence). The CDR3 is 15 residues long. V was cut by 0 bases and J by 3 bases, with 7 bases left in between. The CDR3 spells CASSLGVHYNSPLHF. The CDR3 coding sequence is TGTGCCAGCAGCTTGGGGGTCCACTATAATTCACCCCTCCACTTT. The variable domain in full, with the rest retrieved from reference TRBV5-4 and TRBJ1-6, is ETGVTQSPTHLIKTRGQQVTLRCSSQSGHNTVSWYQQALGQGPQFIFQYYREEENGRGNFPPRFSGLQFPNYSSELNVNALELDDSALYLCASSLGVHYNSPLHFGNGTRLTVT.

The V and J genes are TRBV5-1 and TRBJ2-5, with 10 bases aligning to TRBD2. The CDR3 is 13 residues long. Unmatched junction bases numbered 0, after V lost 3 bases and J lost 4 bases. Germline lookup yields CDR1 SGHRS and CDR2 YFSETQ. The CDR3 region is CASSSSGRETQYF. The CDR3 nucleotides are TGCGCCAGCAGCTCTAGCGGGAGAGAGACCCAGTACTTC. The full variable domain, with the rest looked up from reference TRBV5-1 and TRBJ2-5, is KAGVTQTPRYLIKTRGQQVTLSCSPISGHRSVSWYQQTPGQGLQFLFEYFSETQRNKGNFPGRFSGRQFSNSRSEMNVSTLELGDSALYLCASSSSGRETQYFGPGTRLLVL.

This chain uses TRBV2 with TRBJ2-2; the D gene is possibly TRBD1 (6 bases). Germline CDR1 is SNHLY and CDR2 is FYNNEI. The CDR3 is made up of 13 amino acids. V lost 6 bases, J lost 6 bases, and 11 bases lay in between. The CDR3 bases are TGTGCCAGCAGCGACAGGTTTCCCGGGGAGCTGTTTTTT. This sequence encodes CASSDRFPGELFF. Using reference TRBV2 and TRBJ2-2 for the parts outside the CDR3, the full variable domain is EPEVTQTPSHQVTQMGQEVILRCVPISNHLYFYWYRQILGQKVEFLVSFYNNEISEKSEIFDDQFSVERPDGSNFTLKIRSTKLEDSAMYFCASSDRFPGELFFGEGSRLTVL.

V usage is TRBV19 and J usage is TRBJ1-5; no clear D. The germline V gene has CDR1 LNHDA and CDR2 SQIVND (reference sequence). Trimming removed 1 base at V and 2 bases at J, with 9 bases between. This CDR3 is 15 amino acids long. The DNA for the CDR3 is TGTGCCAGTAGTATAGCGGGTTCGGGCAATCAGCCCCAGCATTTT. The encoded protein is CASSIAGSGNQPQHF. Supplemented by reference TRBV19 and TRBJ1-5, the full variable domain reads DGGITQSPKYLFRKEGQNVTLSCEQNLNHDAMYWYRQDPGQGLRLIYYSQIVNDFQKGDIAEGYSVSREKKESFPLTVTSAQKNPTAFYLCASSIAGSGNQPQHFGDGTRLSIL.

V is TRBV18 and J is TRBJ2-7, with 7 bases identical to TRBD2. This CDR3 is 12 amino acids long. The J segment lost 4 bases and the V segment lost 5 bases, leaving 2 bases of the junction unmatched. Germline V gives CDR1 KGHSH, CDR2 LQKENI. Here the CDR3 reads CASSDSGYEQYF. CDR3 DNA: TGTGCCAGCTCAGATAGCGGGTACGAGCAGTACTTC.

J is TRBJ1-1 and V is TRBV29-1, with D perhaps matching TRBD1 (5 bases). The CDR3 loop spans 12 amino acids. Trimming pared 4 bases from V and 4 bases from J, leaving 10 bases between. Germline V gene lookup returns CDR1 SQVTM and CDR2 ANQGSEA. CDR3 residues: CSVGWGGTEAFF. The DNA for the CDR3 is TGCAGCGTTGGTTGGGGGGGCACTGAAGCTTTCTTT.

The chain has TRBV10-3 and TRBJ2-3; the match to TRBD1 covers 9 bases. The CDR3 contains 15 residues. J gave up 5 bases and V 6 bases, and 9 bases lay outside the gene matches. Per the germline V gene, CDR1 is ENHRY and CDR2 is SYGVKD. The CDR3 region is CAISTGTGKVDTQYF. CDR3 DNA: TGTGCCATCAGCACCGGGACAGGGAAGGTAGATACGCAGTATTTT.

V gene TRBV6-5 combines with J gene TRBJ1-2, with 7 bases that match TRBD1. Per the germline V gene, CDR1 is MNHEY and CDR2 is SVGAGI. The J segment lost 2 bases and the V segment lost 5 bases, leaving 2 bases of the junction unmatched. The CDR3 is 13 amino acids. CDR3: CASSVGQNYGYTF. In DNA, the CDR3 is TGTGCCAGCAGTGTGGGACAGAACTATGGCTACACCTTC.

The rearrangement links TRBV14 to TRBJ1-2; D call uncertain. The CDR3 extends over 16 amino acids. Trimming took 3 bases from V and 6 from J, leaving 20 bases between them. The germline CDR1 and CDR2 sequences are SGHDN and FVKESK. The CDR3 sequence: CASSHPPADVTNGYTF. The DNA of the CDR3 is TGTGCCAGCAGCCATCCCCCTGCGGACGTTACGAATGGCTACACCTTC.

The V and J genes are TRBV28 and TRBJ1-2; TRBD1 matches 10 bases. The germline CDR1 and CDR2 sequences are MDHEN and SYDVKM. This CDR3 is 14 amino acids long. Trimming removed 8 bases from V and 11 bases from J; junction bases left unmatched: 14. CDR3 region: CASFYRGTGVSYTF. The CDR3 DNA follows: TGTGCCAGCTTCTATCGCGGGACAGGGGTCAGTTACACCTTC.